This TCR beta chain was captured by sequencing in a study of CD8+ T cells in alopecia areata. This CDR3 has 17 residues. Germline CDR1 SQVTM, CDR2 ANQGSEA. The V gene lost 6 bases and the J gene lost 0 bases, with 23 bases spanning the gap. cDNA reverse transcribed from extracted RNA served as the sequencing template. The repertoire was sequenced with immunoSEQ multiplex PCR; TCRdb's copy has only in-frame clones and lacks some. The sample holds around 69,000 clones, 55% to 65% seen once. This chain links TRBV29-1 with TRBJ2-5, with D perhaps matching TRBD1 or TRBD2 (5 bases each). The receptor's source is a human donor with alopecia areata. The sequenced sample was CD8+ T cells sorted from blood, obtained at week 0. CDR3 amino acids: CSVLPLGWGMNQETQYF. The CDR3 bases are TGCAGCGTCCTCCCCCTGGGATGGGGGATGAACCAAGAGACCCAGTACTTC.